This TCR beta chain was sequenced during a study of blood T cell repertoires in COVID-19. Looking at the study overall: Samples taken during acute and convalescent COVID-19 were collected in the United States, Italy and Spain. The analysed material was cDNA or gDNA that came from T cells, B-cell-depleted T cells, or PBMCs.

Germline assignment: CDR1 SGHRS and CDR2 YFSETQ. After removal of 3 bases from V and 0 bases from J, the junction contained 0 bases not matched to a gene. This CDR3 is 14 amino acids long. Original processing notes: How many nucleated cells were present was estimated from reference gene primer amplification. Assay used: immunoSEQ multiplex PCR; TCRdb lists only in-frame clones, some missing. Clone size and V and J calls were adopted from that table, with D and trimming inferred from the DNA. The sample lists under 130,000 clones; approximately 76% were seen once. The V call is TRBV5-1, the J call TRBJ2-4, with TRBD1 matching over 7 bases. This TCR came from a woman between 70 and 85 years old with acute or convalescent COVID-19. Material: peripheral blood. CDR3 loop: CASSWDRAKNIQYF. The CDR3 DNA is TGCGCCAGCAGCTGGGACAGAGCCAAAAACATTCAGTACTTC.